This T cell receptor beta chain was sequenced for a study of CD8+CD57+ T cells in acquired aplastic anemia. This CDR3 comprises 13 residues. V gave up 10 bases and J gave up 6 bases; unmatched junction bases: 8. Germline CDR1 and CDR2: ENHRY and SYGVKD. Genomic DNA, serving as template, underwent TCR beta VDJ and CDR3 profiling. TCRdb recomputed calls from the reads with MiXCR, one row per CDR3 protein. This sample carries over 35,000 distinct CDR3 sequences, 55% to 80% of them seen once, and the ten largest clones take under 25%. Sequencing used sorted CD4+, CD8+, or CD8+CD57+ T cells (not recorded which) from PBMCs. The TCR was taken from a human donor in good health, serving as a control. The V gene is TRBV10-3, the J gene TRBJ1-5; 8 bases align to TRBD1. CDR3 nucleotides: TGTGCCACCGGACAGGGCCTAGGTCAGCCCCAGCATTTT. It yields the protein CATGQGLGQPQHF.